A selection of T cell receptor beta chains follows, all from one sample in a study of blood T cell repertoires in COVID-19. TCRdb's table, derived via immunoSEQ multiplex PCR, lists solely in-frame clones and lacks some. The sample lists under 200,000 clones, more than 65% occurring once. Sequenced material: peripheral blood. These receptors were obtained from a human donor with acute or convalescent COVID-19. The donor label of this sample is uncertain. The CDR3 runs from the conserved cysteine through the conserved F or W. The order of the fields is CDR3 length, J gene, D gene, V gene, clone size, CDR3 DNA, CDR3 protein. A D gene is named only where the DNA matches it firmly. Only some rows state a clone size, as once, few, many or a class for expanded clones.

>12|TRBJ2-7|-|TRBV6-5|-
TGTGCCAGCAGTTCGGGTGCCTACGAGCAGTACTTC
CASSSGAYEQYF
>16|TRBJ1-1|-|TRBV19|-
TGTGCCAGTAGGAAGACGTCCGCCCTTAAGAGGGAAGAAGCTTTCTTT
CASRKTSALKREEAFF
>16|TRBJ2-5|-|TRBV5-6|-
TGTGCCAGCAGCTCCTTTCGAGGGTCATTAAGAGAGACCCAGTACTTC
CASSSFRGSLRETQYF
>14|TRBJ1-1|-|TRBV7-9|-
TGTGCCAGCAGCTCTACAGGGTTGAACACTGAAGCTTTCTTT
CASSSTGLNTEAFF
>14|TRBJ2-5|TRBD2|TRBV5-5|-
TGTGCCAGCAGCTCGCAGCAGGGAGGGGAGACCCAGTACTTC
CASSSQQGGETQYF
>17|TRBJ1-5|-|TRBV28|-
TGTGCCAGCAGTTTCGTCCCCCCGGGGTTAAGCAATCAGCCCCAGCATTTT
CASSFVPPGLSNQPQHF
>14|TRBJ1-5|-|TRBV30|-
TGTGCCTGGAGTGGGGGGACACTCAATCAGCCCCAGCATTTT
CAWSGGTLNQPQHF
>13|TRBJ1-2|-|TRBV5-4|-
TGTGCCAGCAGCGGGGGCGGACTCTATGGCTACACCTTC
CASSGGGLYGYTF
>15|TRBJ1-2|-|TRBV19|-
TGTGCCAGTAGCCCTTCGAGGAGCGTAGTCTATGGCTACACCTTC
CASSPSRSVVYGYTF
>15|TRBJ1-2|-|TRBV28|-
TGTGCCAGCAGTTCAGCAGGGGTCCAGAAGTATGGCTACACCTTC
CASSSAGVQKYGYTF
>15|TRBJ1-2|-|TRBV6-5|-
TGTGCCAGCAGCCGGGATGGAAGGCAATTCTATGGCTACACCTTC
CASSRDGRQFYGYTF
>15|TRBJ1-2|-|TRBV5-1|-
TGCGCCAGCAGCGCGGGACGGTCAAAGGACTATGGCTACACCTTC
CASSAGRSKDYGYTF
>16|TRBJ2-1|-|TRBV2|once
TGTGCCAGTGGCACTTCGGGGAGTCGGGGGTACAATGAGCAGTTCTTC
CASGTSGSRGYNEQFF
>14|TRBJ2-2|TRBD1|TRBV5-1|-
TGCGCCAGCAGCTCCGTCCAGGGGGCCGGGGAGCTGTTTTTT
CASSSVQGAGELFF
>18|TRBJ2-6|-|TRBV7-3|medium-sized
TGTGCCAGCAGCTTAAGGGCAGGGTGGGGCTCTGGGGCCAACGTCCTGACTTTC
CASSLRAGWGSGANVLTF
>14|TRBJ2-1|TRBD1|TRBV5-1|-
TGCGCCAGCAGCACAACCACAGGGGGCGATGAGCAGTTCTTC
CASSTTTGGDEQFF
>13|TRBJ1-2|-|TRBV27|-
TGTGCCAGCAGGCTGACAGGCTCTAGTGGCTACACCTTC
CASRLTGSSGYTF
>12|TRBJ1-1|-|TRBV6-5|-
TGTGCCAGCAGGGACAGGAACACTGAAGCTTTCTTT
CASRDRNTEAFF
>11|TRBJ2-1|-|TRBV25-1|few
TGTGCCAGTTTGATACAGGGTGAGCAGTTCTTC
CASLIQGEQFF
>17|TRBJ1-3|TRBD1|TRBV18|few
TGTGCCAGCTCACCGACGGACAGGGGCAGCGGTGGAAACACCATATATTTT
CASSPTDRGSGGNTIYF
>14|TRBJ1-3|-|TRBV2|-
TGTGCCAGCAGTGCTACTGCGAGGGGAAACACCATATATTTT
CASSATARGNTIYF
>14|TRBJ1-1|TRBD1|TRBV19|once
TGTGCCAGTAGCGCGACAGGGGGCATCACTGAAGCTTTCTTT
CASSATGGITEAFF
>14|TRBJ1-2|-|TRBV6-5|once
TGTGCCAGCAGGAGGGAAATCGCTAACTATGGCTACACCTTC
CASRREIANYGYTF
>14|TRBJ1-5|-|TRBV9|-
TGTGCCAGCAGCGTGGGGGGTGGCAATCAGCCCCAGCATTTT
CASSVGGGNQPQHF
>15|TRBJ2-5|-|TRBV7-9|-
TGTGCCAGCAGCTTCCGGACAGGAGGGAGAGAGACCCAGTACTTC
CASSFRTGGRETQYF
>15|TRBJ2-5|TRBD1|TRBV6-6|once
TGTGCCAGCAGTATCCCGGGACAGGGTACGGAGACCCAGTACTTC
CASSIPGQGTETQYF
>14|TRBJ1-1|TRBD1|TRBV6-5|-
TGTGCCAGCAGGACCAGGGGGCCAGGAACTGAAGCTTTCTTT
CASRTRGPGTEAFF
>17|TRBJ2-3|TRBD2|TRBV6-4|-
TGTGCCAGCAGTGACTCGAGCGCTAGCGGGGTACCAGGGACGCAGTATTTT
CASSDSSASGVPGTQYF
>14|TRBJ1-5|-|TRBV28|-
TGTGCCAGCAGTTCTCTCACCTACAATCAGCCCCAGCATTTT
CASSSLTYNQPQHF
>12|TRBJ2-3|-|TRBV11-2|-
TGTGCCAGCAGCTTAGAGGGAGGCACGCAGTATTTT
CASSLEGGTQYF
>13|TRBJ2-1|-|TRBV5-1|-
TGCGCCAGCAGCAGGGACTTTAGGAATGAGCAGTTCTTC
CASSRDFRNEQFF
>14|TRBJ2-7|TRBD1|TRBV19|once
TGTGCCAGTAGTTTGACAGGGAACTCCTACGAGCAGTACTTC
CASSLTGNSYEQYF
>17|TRBJ1-6|TRBD1|TRBV7-3|once
TGTGCCAGCAGCTTATCTGGGACAGGATTTAATAATTCACCCCTCCACTTT
CASSLSGTGFNNSPLHF
>15|TRBJ2-1|TRBD1|TRBV6-5|-
TGTGCCAGCAGGTCCGTGACAGGGGACTACAATGAGCAGTTCTTC
CASRSVTGDYNEQFF
>16|TRBJ2-2|TRBD2|TRBV11-2|-
TGTGCCAGCAGCCCCCGGACTAGCGGAAACACCGGGGAGCTGTTTTTT
CASSPRTSGNTGELFF
>14|TRBJ1-5|TRBD1|TRBV19|-
TGTGCCAGTAGTGCCACAGGGGGCCGGCAGCCCCAGCATTTT
CASSATGGRQPQHF
>15|TRBJ1-5|-|TRBV6-5|-
TGTGCCACCAGACAGGATACATATAGCAATCAGCCCCAGCATTTT
CATRQDTYSNQPQHF
>15|TRBJ1-4|-|TRBV28|-
TGTGCCAGCAGGCCCGGAGGGGGGGAGGGTGAAAAACTGTTTTTT
CASRPGGGEGEKLFF
>14|TRBJ2-7|TRBD2|TRBV5-6|once
TGTGCCAGCAGCCGGGAGGGGATCTCCTACGAGCAGTACTTC
CASSREGISYEQYF
>15|TRBJ2-3|-|TRBV5-1|few
TGCGCCAGCAGGGCGGTAGCGGTAAGCACAGATACGCAGTATTTT
CASRAVAVSTDTQYF
>15|TRBJ1-5|-|TRBV6-5|few
TGTGCCAGCACCCCCGAGGAGCGGGGCAATCAGCCCCAGCATTTT
CASTPEERGNQPQHF
>18|TRBJ2-7|-|TRBV6-1|-
TGTGCCAGCAGTGAAGGGCAACATGAGGGAGTAAGCTCCTACGAGCAGTACTTC
CASSEGQHEGVSSYEQYF
>14|TRBJ1-2|-|TRBV7-9|-
TGTGCCAGCAGCTCTAACTCAGGAAGCTATGGCTACACCTTC
CASSSNSGSYGYTF
>15|TRBJ2-3|-|TRBV6-5|-
TGTGCCAGCAGCCGTCAACTTGCAGGGGGGGATACGCAGTATTTT
CASSRQLAGGDTQYF
>14|TRBJ1-5|-|TRBV25-1|-
TGTGCCAGCAGTGAAGTGGGGGGTTCTCAGCCCCAGCATTTT
CASSEVGGSQPQHF
>12|TRBJ1-1|-|TRBV5-1|-
TGCGCCAGCAGTTGGTCGGGGACTGAAGCTTTCTTT
CASSWSGTEAFF
>15|TRBJ1-5|-|TRBV19|-
TGTGCCAGTACAGTGACGGCAGGAAGCAATCAGCCCCAGCATTTT
CASTVTAGSNQPQHF
>16|TRBJ2-1|-|TRBV2|-
TGTGCCAGCAGTGATAGGCCTCTCGCGGCCTACAATGAGCAGTTCTTC
CASSDRPLAAYNEQFF
>14|TRBJ2-1|TRBD2|TRBV7-3|-
TGTGCCAGCAGCTTAGCGGGGGGACACAATGAGCAGTTCTTC
CASSLAGGHNEQFF
>14|TRBJ2-1|-|TRBV5-4|-
TGTGCCAGCAGCTTCGTGGGGCCCTACAATGAGCAGTTCTTC
CASSFVGPYNEQFF